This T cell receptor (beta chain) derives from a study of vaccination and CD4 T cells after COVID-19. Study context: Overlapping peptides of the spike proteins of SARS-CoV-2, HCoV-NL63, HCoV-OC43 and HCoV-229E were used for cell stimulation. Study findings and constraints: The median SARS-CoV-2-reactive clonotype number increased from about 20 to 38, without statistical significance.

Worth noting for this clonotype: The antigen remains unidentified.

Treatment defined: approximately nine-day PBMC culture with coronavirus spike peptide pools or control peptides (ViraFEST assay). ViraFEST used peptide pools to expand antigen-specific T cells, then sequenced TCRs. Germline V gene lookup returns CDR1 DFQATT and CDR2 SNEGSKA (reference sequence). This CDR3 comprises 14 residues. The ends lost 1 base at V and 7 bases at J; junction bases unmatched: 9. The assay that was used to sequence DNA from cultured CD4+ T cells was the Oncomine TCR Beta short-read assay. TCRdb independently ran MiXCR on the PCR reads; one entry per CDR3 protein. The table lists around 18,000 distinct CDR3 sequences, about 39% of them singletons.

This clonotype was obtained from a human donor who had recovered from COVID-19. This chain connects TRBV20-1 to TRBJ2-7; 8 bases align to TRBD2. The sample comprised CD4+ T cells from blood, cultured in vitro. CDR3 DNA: TGCAGTGCTAGAGGACTAGCGTCGAGGTATGAGCAGTACTTC. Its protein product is CSARGLASRYEQYF.